Sequencing of this T cell receptor (beta chain) was carried out in a study of shared clonotypes between healthy human individuals. Sorted-subset replicate PCR reactions were performed with about 200 ng DNA, corresponding to tens of thousands of T cell genomes. Sequencing was performed with immunoSEQ multiplex PCR; in TCRdb, only in-frame clones are kept and a portion is missing. The data hold some 2,500,000 clones, with under 95% observed a single time. The donors, all of them Caucasian adults, lived in Nashville, Tennessee. Material for sequencing was naive CD4+ T cells from PBMCs. As to subset: CD45RA+ positively selected. The receptor was derived from a man between 18 and 29 years old in good health. Some clones in this sample may be carry-over from other donors' samples.

As DNA, the CDR3 is TGTGCCACCAGCAGAGGGGGACAGGGCCTTTACTATGGCTACACCTTC. The encoded protein is CATSRGGQGLYYGYTF. The rearrangement joins TRBV15 to TRBJ1-2; TRBD1 matches 9 bases. Germline V lookup: CDR1 LNHNV, CDR2 YYDKDF (reference sequence). There are 16 residues in the CDR3. The V gene end was trimmed by 1 base and the J gene end by 3 bases; junction bases not matched to a gene: 6. Complete variable domain (other parts from reference TRBV15 and TRBJ1-2): DAMVIQNPRYQVTQFGKPVTLSCSQTLNHNVMYWYQQKSSQAPKLLFHYYDKDFNNEADTPDNFQSRRPNTSFCFLDIRSPGLGDTAMYLCATSRGGQGLYYGYTFGSGTRLTVV.